This TCR beta chain came from a study of blood T cell repertoires in COVID-19. Study-wide background: T cells, B-cell-depleted T cells, or PBMCs provided the cDNA or gDNA that served as material.

The authors' processing: Amplification of reference gene primers provided the estimated nucleated cell counts. The method was immunoSEQ multiplex PCR; TCRdb's version includes in-frame clones alone and lacks a portion of them. V and J calls and clone size follow that table, whereas D and trimming were derived from the DNA. The table records 150,000 to 200,000 clones, approximately 90% of them present only once. The CDR3 is 13 residues long. Trimming took 6 bases from V and 4 from J, leaving 10 bases between them. From germline, CDR1 is MNHEY and CDR2 SVGAGI. The chain joins TRBV6-5 to TRBJ1-5; a possible D gene is TRBD1 (6 bases). Sequenced sample: peripheral blood. The source is a middle-aged man with active or convalescent COVID-19. The CDR3 sequence: CASSGQKNQPQHF. The CDR3 nucleotides read TGTGCCAGCAGCGGACAGAAGAATCAGCCCCAGCATTTT.